These 12 T cell receptor beta chains were all obtained from the same sample, sequenced in a study of STAT5B mutations in CD4+ large granular lymphocyte leukemia (dated by TCRdb to 2022 to 2024). Receptor libraries were prepared by the immunoSEQ multiplex PCR assay. TCRdb re-hosts the immuneACCESS table, in-frame sequences only. Its copies lack some clones; in the studies checked, an unresolved V gene accounts for under half of them, and the cause for the rest is not known. This sample is represented by tens of thousands of clones; roughly 84% of them were singletons. The top ten hold 0.35% to 0.4% of the sample. Sequencing was done on a sample of CD4+ T cells from blood buffy coats. The receptor set was obtained from a human donor in good health.

The chain is built from TRBV7-5 and TRBJ2-7. TRBV7-5 is flagged as a pseudogene. CDR3 length: 14 amino acids. This CDR3 reads CVRSFSRGGYEQYF. CDR3 sequence (DNA): TGTGTCAGAAGCTTCTCCAGGGGAGGCTACGAGCAGTACTTC.

The chain combines TRBV6-1 with TRBJ1-6; D not resolved. CDR1 is MNHNS and CDR2 is SASEGT in the germline V gene. The V end lost 2 bases, the J end lost 7 bases, and 9 bases lay between the germline ends. The CDR3 runs 14 residues. The CDR3: CASSESVRNSPLHF. As DNA, the CDR3 is TGTGCCAGCAGTGAAAGTGTCAGGAATTCACCCCTCCACTTT.

This chain joins TRBV6-5 and TRBJ1-1; D is ambiguous. There are 14 residues in the CDR3. The germline gives CDR1 MNHEY, CDR2 SVGAGI. Trimming took off 7 bases at V and 1 base at J, with 13 bases between the two ends. The CDR3 here is CASTPLGWNTEAFF. The CDR3 bases are TGTGCCAGCACCCCGTTGGGTTGGAACACTGAAGCTTTCTTT.

This chain joins TRBV30 and TRBJ2-5; 8 bases align to TRBD2. CDR1 GTSNPN and CDR2 SVGIG come from the germline V gene (reference sequence). CDR3 length: 13 amino acids. The V segment lost 5 bases and the J segment 4 bases; nucleotides outside the gene matches: 6. DNA of the CDR3: TGTGCCTGGGGGAGCGGGAGTGGAGAGACCCAGTACTTC. Its protein is CAWGSGSGETQYF.

This clone was observed a handful of times. The chain uses TRBV7-6 and TRBJ1-3; possibly TRBD1 for D (6 bases). There are 15 residues in the CDR3. The germline V and J ends were trimmed by 5 bases and 0 bases, with 11 bases remaining between them. CDR1 is SGHVS, CDR2 FNYEAQ, per germline. CDR3 sequence: CASSHGQLSGNTIYF. The DNA of the CDR3 is TGTGCCAGCAGCCATGGACAGCTCTCTGGAAACACCATATATTTT.

Comment on this clone: It is unclear where the CDR3 begins or ends on the DNA, so no DNA is shown, and the CDR3 is as TCRdb lists it. The chain has TRBV5-4 and TRBJ2-1; TRBD2 reflects the table's D call only, with no check against the DNA. The CDR3 is 15 residues long, counting both termini. Germline assignment: CDR1 SGHNT and CDR2 YYREEE (reference sequence). CDR3 residues: CASSFGAGGDHEQFF.

V usage is TRBV6-1 and J usage is TRBJ1-5, with 7 bases lining up with TRBD1. The germline gives CDR1 MNHNS, CDR2 SASEGT. V shed 2 bases, J shed 1 base, and the junction held 17 bases outside the gene matches. This CDR3 is built from 20 residues. This chain's CDR3 is CASSEMSRRGLGRSNQPQHF. DNA for the CDR3: TGTGCCAGCAGTGAAATGAGTAGGAGGGGGCTCGGACGGAGCAATCAGCCCCAGCATTTT.

The chain uses TRBV20-1 and TRBJ1-2; D is unresolved. CDR3 length: 11 amino acids. Germline CDR1 is DFQATT and CDR2 is SNEGSKA (reference sequence). Trimming pared 3 bases from V and 2 bases from J, leaving 4 bases between. Here the CDR3 DNA reads TGCAGTGCTAGCTCGAACTATGGCTACACCTTC. Residues: CSASSNYGYTF.

The CDR3 nucleotides are TGCGCCAGCAGCAAGGCCGGGACAGGGTTAGGGTTCGAGCAGTTCTTC. Translation gives CASSKAGTGLGFEQFF. The chain is built from TRBV5-1 and TRBJ2-1, with 9 bases that match TRBD1. J gave up 10 bases and V 4 bases, and 15 bases lay outside the gene matches. There are 16 residues in the CDR3. The germline V gene encodes CDR1 SGHRS and CDR2 YFSETQ.

V usage is TRBV19 and J usage is TRBJ2-7; 9 nucleotides agree with TRBD2. The CDR3 length is 16 residues. CDR1 and CDR2 from the germline V gene are LNHDA and SQIVND (reference sequence). Trimming removed 6 bases from V and 3 bases from J; junction bases left unmatched: 12. This CDR3 is CASSPFAGGEGYEQYF. The CDR3 DNA reads TGTGCCAGTAGCCCCTTCGCGGGGGGGGAGGGCTACGAGCAGTACTTC.

This clone appeared a few times. The chain combines TRBV27 with TRBJ2-7; D is unresolved. Per the germline V gene, CDR1 is MNHEY and CDR2 is SMNVEV (reference sequence). Trimming cost V 5 bases and J 4 bases, with 18 bases left between them. The CDR3 has 15 residues. The CDR3, as DNA: TGTGCCAGCAGTCGGACCGTCCCCTTAGGGTACGAGCAGTACTTC. This gives the protein CASSRTVPLGYEQYF.

J is TRBJ2-7 and V is TRBV7-9; 8 bases agree with TRBD1. The germline gives CDR1 SEHNR, CDR2 FQNEAQ (reference sequence). CDR3 size: 15 residues. With V trimmed by 6 bases and J by 7 bases, 14 bases remained unmatched. DNA for the CDR3: TGTGCCAGCAGATCTAGTGGACAGGGTAGGGGGGAGCAGTACTTC. Protein: CASRSSGQGRGEQYF.